Presented here are 14 T cell receptor beta chains from one specimen sequenced in a study of T cell changes during pregnancy in multiple sclerosis. Sequencing was performed with immunoSEQ multiplex PCR; in TCRdb, only in-frame clones are kept and a portion is missing. The table records 70,000 to 100,000 clones, 92% of them present only once. The sequenced sample was peripheral blood, obtained in the first trimester of pregnancy. The receptors were sampled from a female donor with multiple sclerosis, enrolled in a pregnancy study.

The V call is TRBV5-1, the J call TRBJ2-5; 16 bases map to TRBD2. Germline values: CDR1 SGHRS, CDR2 YFSETQ. V lost 4 bases and J lost 4; bases outside the gene matches: 13. The CDR3 has 19 residues. This CDR3 reads CASSLGTSGRAFVRETQYF. CDR3 nucleotides: TGCGCCAGCAGCCTCGGGACTAGCGGGAGGGCATTCGTAAGAGAGACCCAGTACTTC. The variable domain in full, completed from reference TRBV5-1 and TRBJ2-5, reads KAGVTQTPRYLIKTRGQQVTLSCSPISGHRSVSWYQQTPGQGLQFLFEYFSETQRNKGNFPGRFSGRQFSNSRSEMNVSTLELGDSALYLCASSLGTSGRAFVRETQYFGPGTRLLVL.

The chain is built from TRBV7-2 and TRBJ2-1, with a tentative D call TRBD1 (8 bases). This CDR3 is built from 14 residues. Trimming stripped 4 bases from V and 10 bases from J, with 17 bases between. Germline loops: CDR1 SGHTA, CDR2 FQGNSA. Here the CDR3 reads CASSYDRGGREQFF. CDR3 in DNA: TGTGCCAGCAGCTATGACAGGGGCGGGAGAGAGCAGTTCTTC.

The chain employs TRBV5-8 and TRBJ1-2, with D possibly being TRBD1 (5 bases). Trimming took off 1 base at V and 6 bases at J, with 16 bases between the two ends. Germline-derived CDR1 and CDR2 are SGHTS and YDEGEE. The CDR3 is 15 amino acids. The CDR3 reads CASSLLYRQGHGYTF. The CDR3 nucleotides are TGTGCCAGCAGCTTGTTATATAGGCAGGGCCATGGCTACACCTTC.

The CDR3, as DNA: TGTGCCAGCAACCGACAGGGCGGCGGTGGCTACACCTTC. Translation: CASNRQGGGGYTF. The chain employs TRBV6-1 and TRBJ1-2; TRBD1 aligns across 7 bases. Trimming removed 7 bases from V and 7 bases from J; junction bases left unmatched: 9. Germline V gives CDR1 MNHNS, CDR2 SASEGT. This CDR3 has 13 residues.

The table lists this clone with a count of one. This chain connects TRBV5-1 to TRBJ2-7; 7 nucleotides match TRBD1. Germline CDR1 is SGHRS and CDR2 is YFSETQ. The V gene end was trimmed by 4 bases and the J gene end by 4 bases; junction bases not matched to a gene: 8. The CDR3 is made up of 14 amino acids. CDR3 DNA: TGCGCCAGCAGCGCGAGTGACAGGGCTTACGAGCAGTACTTC. Amino acids: CASSASDRAYEQYF.

The chain combines TRBV28 with TRBJ2-3; 9 nucleotides align to TRBD1. Germline values: CDR1 MDHEN, CDR2 SYDVKM. The V segment lost 4 bases and the J segment 3 bases; nucleotides outside the gene matches: 2. The CDR3 extends over 14 amino acids. CDR3 protein: CASSWGQGTDTQYF. CDR3 coding DNA: TGTGCCAGCAGTTGGGGACAGGGAACAGATACGCAGTATTTT.

The genes are TRBV5-4 and TRBJ1-2; possible D gene TRBD1, 5 bases. The germline V gene encodes CDR1 SGHNT and CDR2 YYREEE (reference sequence). This CDR3 has 14 amino acids. V lost 2 bases and J 4 bases, leaving 12 bases between the germline ends. This chain's CDR3 is CASSFFGGGYGYTF. The DNA of the CDR3 is TGTGCCAGCAGCTTTTTCGGGGGAGGCTATGGCTACACCTTC.

This clone was seen only once. The chain recombines TRBV7-9 with TRBJ2-3; D is perhaps TRBD2 (6 bases). Trimming cost V 4 bases and J 8 bases, with 10 bases left between them. Germline assignment: CDR1 SEHNR and CDR2 FQNEAQ (reference sequence). The CDR3 totals 12 residues. CDR3 nucleotide sequence: TGTGCCAGCAGCTCGGGACTCGGTACGCAGTATTTT. This sequence encodes CASSSGLGTQYF.

J is TRBJ1-5 and V is TRBV10-2; D is possibly TRBD1 (5 bases). Trimming took 0 bases from V and 4 from J, leaving 7 bases between them. The V gene's germline CDR1 is WSHSY and CDR2 SAAADI. This CDR3 is built from 14 residues. As DNA, the CDR3 is TGCGCCAGCAGTGAGTCAGGGGTAAATCAGCCCCAGCATTTT. As protein: CASSESGVNQPQHF.

The CDR3 coding sequence is TGCGCCAGCAGCCAGGTGGGACTAGCGAAGAACACCGGGGAGCTGTTTTTT. Translation: CASSQVGLAKNTGELFF. J is TRBJ2-2 and V is TRBV4-1; the match to TRBD2 covers 10 bases. This CDR3 contains 17 residues. The V segment lost 3 bases and the J segment 1 base; nucleotides outside the gene matches: 5. Germline-derived CDR1 and CDR2 are MGHRA and YSYEKL.

The rearrangement links TRBV18 to TRBJ2-1; 8 bases map to TRBD2. CDR1 is KGHSH, CDR2 LQKENI, per germline. The CDR3 runs to 16 residues. With 3 bases clipped from V and 2 bases from J, the junction kept 6 bases outside the gene matches. The CDR3 nucleotides read TGTGCCAGCTCACCCGAGGATAGCGGGGCCTACAATGAGCAGTTCTTC. Amino acids: CASSPEDSGAYNEQFF.

The rearrangement uses TRBV21-1 and TRBJ2-7; TRBD1, as called in the table, went unchecked against the DNA. TRBV21-1 is a pseudogene. The CDR3 contains 17 residues. This CDR3 is CASSKRQGQVSSYEQYF. CDR3 in DNA: TGTGCCAGCAGCAAACGTCAGGGCCAGGTGTCCTCCTACGAGCAGTACTTC.

The chain is built from TRBV9 and TRBJ2-1; D call uncertain. The CDR3 totals 13 residues. Germline CDR1 is SGDLS and CDR2 is YYNGEE. V dropped 3 bases and J dropped 10 bases, with 14 bases sitting between them. CDR3 nucleotide sequence: TGTGCCAGCAGCGACCCCCAAAGCCGGGAGCAGTTCTTC. This gives the protein CASSDPQSREQFF.

The V call is TRBV29-1, the J call TRBJ1-2; TRBD1 is a possible D gene (6 bases). The V gene lost 3 bases and the J gene lost 2 bases, with 25 bases spanning the gap. Germline V gene data show CDR1 as SQVTM and CDR2 as ANQGSEA. The CDR3 has 18 residues. The CDR3 protein is CSVDQGTLQLPANYGYTF. CDR3 in DNA: TGCAGCGTTGATCAAGGGACACTCCAACTCCCTGCCAACTATGGCTACACCTTC. Full variable domain (missing parts from reference TRBV29-1 and TRBJ1-2): SAVISQKPSRDICQRGTSLTIQCQVDSQVTMMFWYRQQPGQSLTLIATANQGSEATYESGFVIDKFPISRPNLTFSTLTVSNMSPEDSSIYLCSVDQGTLQLPANYGYTFGSGTRLTVV.